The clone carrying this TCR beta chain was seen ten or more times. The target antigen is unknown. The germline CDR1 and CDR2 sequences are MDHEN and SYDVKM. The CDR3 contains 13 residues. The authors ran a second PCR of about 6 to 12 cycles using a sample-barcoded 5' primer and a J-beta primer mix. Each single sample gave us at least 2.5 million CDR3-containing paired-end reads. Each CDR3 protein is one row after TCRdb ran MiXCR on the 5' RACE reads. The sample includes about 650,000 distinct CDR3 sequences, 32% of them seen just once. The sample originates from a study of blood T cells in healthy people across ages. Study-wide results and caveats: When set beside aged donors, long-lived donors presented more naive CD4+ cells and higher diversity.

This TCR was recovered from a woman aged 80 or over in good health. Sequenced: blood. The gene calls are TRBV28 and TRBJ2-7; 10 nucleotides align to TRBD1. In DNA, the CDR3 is TGTGCTAGCGGGACAGGGGTTCCCTACGAGCAGTACTTC. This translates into CASGTGVPYEQYF.